Shown below are 19 T cell receptor beta chains from a single sample sequenced in a study of yellow fever vaccine responses in identical twins (dated by TCRdb to between 2018 and 2020). The library was built by means of RT-PCR. Sequencing relied on an Illumina HiSeq 2500. TCRdb trimmed the raw reads at Q25, called clones with MiXCR and kept productive beta chains. Each record represents a unique CDR3 protein, reported with the most common genes and DNA among its rows. The sample table records 20,000 to 25,000 distinct CDR3 sequences; over 75% of these occur just once. 4% to 6% of the sample is taken by the ten largest. The material was T cells from blood (PBMCs), unsorted or a sorted subset (not recorded which), obtained before or after yellow fever vaccination (not recorded which). Source of these receptors: a woman between 18 and 29 years old who received the yellow fever vaccine. Donor details come from another sample of the same person, matched by shared clones.

This chain connects TRBV14 to TRBJ2-2; D call uncertain. V lost 6 bases and J lost 6, with 17 bases in between. CDR1 and CDR2 from the germline V gene are SGHDN and FVKESK. The CDR3 runs to 15 residues. CDR3 bases: TGTGCCAGCAGACTTCGCACCGGGTCCCCCGGGGAGCTGTTTTTT. Its translation is CASRLRTGSPGELFF.

The chain uses TRBV2 and TRBJ1-2, with D uncertain. Germline V CDR1 and CDR2: SNHLY, FYNNEI. CDR3 length equals 12 residues. Trimming removed 6 bases at V and 4 bases at J, with 9 bases between. The CDR3 loop is CASSPALYGYTF. CDR3 bases: TGTGCCAGCAGCCCGGCCCTCTATGGCTACACCTTC.

This clonotype has more than one count but fewer than ten. The CDR3 nucleotides are TGCGCCAGCAGCAGGGACAGGACGGAGGAGACCCAGTACTTC. As protein: CASSRDRTEETQYF. The rearrangement joins TRBV10-1 to TRBJ2-5; TRBD1 matches 8 bases. CDR3 length equals 14 residues. Germline values: CDR1 WNHNN, CDR2 SYGVQD (reference sequence). The V segment lost 6 bases and the J segment 5 bases; nucleotides outside the gene matches: 8.

A few counts support this clonotype. The chain recombines TRBV7-3 with TRBJ2-1; D is ambiguous. The germline gives CDR1 SGHTA, CDR2 FQGTGA. The CDR3 extends over 11 amino acids. The V end lost 5 bases, the J end lost 6 bases, and 5 bases lay between the germline ends. The CDR3 region is CASSNTNEQFF. DNA for the CDR3: TGTGCCAGCAGCAACACCAATGAGCAGTTCTTC.

The chain links TRBV5-6 to TRBJ1-1; perhaps TRBD1 as D (6 bases). The CDR3 is 16 residues long. Trimming pared 0 bases from V and 11 bases from J, leaving 23 bases between. Germline V gene lookup returns CDR1 SGHDT and CDR2 YYEEEE. The CDR3 DNA follows: TGTGCCAGCAGCTTGGGTCCCGGACAGAAAGGGTGGTCGGCTTTCTTT. The encoded protein is CASSLGPGQKGWSAFF.

This clonotype was picked up one time. This sequence joins TRBV6-1 and TRBJ2-3; a possible D gene is TRBD2 (5 bases). CDR1 and CDR2 from the germline V gene are MNHNS and SASEGT. The CDR3 is 14 residues long. V gave up 2 bases and J gave up 9 bases, with 15 bases separating them. The DNA for the CDR3 is TGTGCCAGCAGTGAACCGGGCCACCGCGGGACGCAGTATTTT. Translated, it gives CASSEPGHRGTQYF.

The rearrangement uses TRBV29-1 and TRBJ2-5, with D hard to call. Germline V gene lookup returns CDR1 SQVTM and CDR2 ANQGSEA. CDR3 size: 10 residues. The V and J ends lost 4 bases and 6 bases respectively, with 6 bases between them. CDR3 in amino acids: CSVGGQTQYF. The CDR3 DNA sequence: TGCAGCGTTGGGGGTCAGACCCAGTACTTC. The full variable domain, completed using reference TRBV29-1 and TRBJ2-5, is SAVISQKPSRDICQRGTSLTIQCQVDSQVTMMFWYRQQPGQSLTLIATANQGSEATYESGFVIDKFPISRPNLTFSTLTVSNMSPEDSSIYLCSVGGQTQYFGPGTRLLVL.

V is TRBV18 and J is TRBJ2-1; the match to TRBD1 covers 7 bases. Germline V lookup: CDR1 KGHSH, CDR2 LQKENI. V lost 6 bases to trimming and J lost 2 bases; unmatched junction nucleotides: 13. This CDR3 contains 17 residues. The CDR3 protein is CASSPTRQGGAYNEQFF. The CDR3 DNA reads as TGTGCCAGCTCCCCCACCCGACAGGGTGGCGCCTACAATGAGCAGTTCTTC.

The chain joins TRBV2 to TRBJ2-7; 12 bases map to TRBD1. Germline-derived CDR1 and CDR2 are SNHLY and FYNNEI. This CDR3 has 17 amino acids. The V gene end was trimmed by 4 bases and the J gene end by 2 bases; junction bases not matched to a gene: 9. The DNA of the CDR3 is TGTGCCAGCAGTGGGGACAGGGGGCGCGACCCAACCTACGAGCAGTACTTC. It yields the protein CASSGDRGRDPTYEQYF. The full variable domain, completed using reference TRBV2 and TRBJ2-7, is EPEVTQTPSHQVTQMGQEVILRCVPISNHLYFYWYRQILGQKVEFLVSFYNNEISEKSEIFDDQFSVERPDGSNFTLKIRSTKLEDSAMYFCASSGDRGRDPTYEQYFGPGTRLTVT.

This chain joins TRBV12-3 or TRBV12-4 and TRBJ1-5; D gene ambiguous. Trimming stripped 3 bases from V and 4 bases from J, with 7 bases between. This CDR3 region has 13 residues. The CDR3 loop is CASSFPGNQPQHF. In DNA form, the CDR3 reads TGTGCCAGCAGTTTCCCCGGGAATCAGCCCCAGCATTTT.

The gene calls are TRBV19 and TRBJ1-3; D is unresolved. This CDR3 has 14 amino acids. The V gene's germline CDR1 is LNHDA and CDR2 SQIVND (reference sequence). The V gene lost 2 bases and the J gene lost 4 bases, with 9 bases spanning the gap. CDR3 bases: TGTGCCAGTAGTATAACGGGATCCGGAAACACCATATATTTT. Translated: CASSITGSGNTIYF.

CDR3 residues: CASSFNPTANTGELFF. The DNA for the CDR3 is TGTGCCAGCAGCTTCAACCCAACAGCGAACACCGGGGAGCTGTTTTTT. The chain carries TRBV11-2 and TRBJ2-2; no clear D. The CDR3 loop spans 16 amino acids. Trimming shortened V by 3 bases and J by 0 bases, and 11 bases separated the two germline ends. Per germline, CDR1 SGHAT and CDR2 FQNNGV.

This chain links TRBV28 with TRBJ2-2; either TRBD1 or TRBD2 may supply D (5 bases each). CDR3 size: 14 residues. The germline V gene has CDR1 MDHEN and CDR2 SYDVKM. V lost 3 bases, J lost 1 base, and 6 bases lay in between. The CDR3 DNA sequence: TGTGCCAGCAGTTTTGGGGGGAACACCGGGGAGCTGTTTTTT. Residues: CASSFGGNTGELFF.

The chain joins TRBV3-1 to TRBJ2-5; 14 nucleotides match TRBD2. Looked up from germline, CDR1 is LGHDT and CDR2 is YNNKEL (reference sequence). The CDR3 is 15 amino acids. V gave up 4 bases and J gave up 4 bases; unmatched junction bases: 2. The DNA of the CDR3 is TGTGCCAGCAGCCCTGGACTAGCGGGAGGAGAGACCCAGTACTTC. Translating it yields CASSPGLAGGETQYF.

The rearrangement uses TRBV7-1 and TRBJ2-3; 7 bases map to TRBD1. TRBV7-1 is an ORF, and what it does is uncertain. The CDR3 totals 16 residues. Trimming cost V 2 bases and J 2 bases; bases outside gene matches: 7. This CDR3 reads CASSSKTGHFTDTQYF. CDR3 sequence (DNA): TGTGCCAGCAGCTCAAAGACAGGGCACTTCACAGATACGCAGTATTTT.

This sequence joins TRBV27 and TRBJ1-2; TRBD1 might be the D (5 bases). There are 15 residues in the CDR3. Germline-derived CDR1 and CDR2 are MNHEY and SMNVEV (reference sequence). Trimming cost V 7 bases and J 8 bases, with 23 bases left between them. The DNA for the CDR3 is TGTGCCAGCATTTCTTCTCTTGGGGGGGTTGAGGGCTACACCTTC. This encodes CASISSLGGVEGYTF.

In DNA form, the CDR3 reads TGTGCCAGCTCACTACAGGGATTCCAAGAGACCCAGTACTTC. The encoded protein is CASSLQGFQETQYF. This chain connects TRBV18 to TRBJ2-5; tentative D call: TRBD1 (6 bases). CDR1 KGHSH and CDR2 LQKENI come from the germline V gene. The V and J ends lost 4 bases and 1 base respectively, with 10 bases between them. CDR3 size: 14 residues. Supplemented by reference TRBV18 and TRBJ2-5, the full variable domain reads NAGVMQNPRHLVRRRGQEARLRCSPMKGHSHVYWYRQLPEEGLKFMVYLQKENIIDESGMPKERFSAEFPKEGPSILRIQQVVRGDSAAYFCASSLQGFQETQYFGPGTRLLVL.

J is TRBJ1-5 and V is TRBV13, with a possible D match to TRBD1 (5 bases). V shed 7 bases and J shed 3 bases, with 13 bases lying between them. Germline CDR1 PRHDT, CDR2 FYEKMQ (reference sequence). This CDR3 is built from 14 residues. Here the CDR3 reads CASNPTGYNQPQHF. CDR3 bases: TGTGCCAGCAACCCTACAGGTTACAATCAGCCCCAGCATTTT.

The chain employs TRBV29-1 and TRBJ1-4; TRBD1 agrees at 10 bases. Germline V CDR1 and CDR2: SQVTM, ANQGSEA. CDR3 size: 15 residues. V gave up 7 bases and J gave up 7 bases; unmatched junction bases: 12. The CDR3 DNA follows: TGCAGCGCGTTCTTGCGGGACAGGGGAAGTGAAAAACTGTTTTTT. Protein sequence: CSAFLRDRGSEKLFF.